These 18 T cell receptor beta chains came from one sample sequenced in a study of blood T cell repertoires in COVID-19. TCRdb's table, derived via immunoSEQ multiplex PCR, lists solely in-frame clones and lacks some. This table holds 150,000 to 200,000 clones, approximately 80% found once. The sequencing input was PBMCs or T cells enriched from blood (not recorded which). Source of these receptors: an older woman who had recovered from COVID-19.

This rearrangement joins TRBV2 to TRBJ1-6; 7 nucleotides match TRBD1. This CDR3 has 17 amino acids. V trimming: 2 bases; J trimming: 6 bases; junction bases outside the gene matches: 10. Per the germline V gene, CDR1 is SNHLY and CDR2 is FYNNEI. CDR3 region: CASSERQAGGGNSPLHF. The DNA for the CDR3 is TGTGCCAGCAGTGAAAGGCAGGCAGGGGGAGGTAATTCACCCCTCCACTTT.

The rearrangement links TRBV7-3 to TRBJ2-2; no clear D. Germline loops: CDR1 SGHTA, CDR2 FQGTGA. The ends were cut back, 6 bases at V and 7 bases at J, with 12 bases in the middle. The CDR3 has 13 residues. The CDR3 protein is CASSSDTIGELFF. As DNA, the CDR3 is TGTGCCAGCAGTTCTGACACCATCGGGGAGCTGTTTTTT.

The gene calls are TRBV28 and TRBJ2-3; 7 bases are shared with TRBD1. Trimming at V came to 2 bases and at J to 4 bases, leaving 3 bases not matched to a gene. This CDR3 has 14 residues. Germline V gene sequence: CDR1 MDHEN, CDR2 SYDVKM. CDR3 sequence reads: CASSLDRAADTQYF. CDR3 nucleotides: TGTGCCAGCAGTTTAGACAGGGCCGCAGATACGCAGTATTTT.

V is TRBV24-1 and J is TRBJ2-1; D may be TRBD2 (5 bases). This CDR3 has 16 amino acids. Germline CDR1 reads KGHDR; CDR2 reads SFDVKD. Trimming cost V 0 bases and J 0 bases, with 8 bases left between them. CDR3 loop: CATSDLHEGSYNEQFF. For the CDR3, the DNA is TGTGCCACCAGTGATTTGCACGAGGGCTCCTACAATGAGCAGTTCTTC.

The CDR3 spells CAWSRRIGQAVRETQYF. For the CDR3, the DNA is TGTGCCTGGAGTCGGCGGATAGGACAGGCCGTTCGGGAGACCCAGTACTTC. This rearrangement joins TRBV30 to TRBJ2-5; 7 bases fit TRBD1. V trimming: 2 bases; J trimming: 5 bases; junction bases outside the gene matches: 17. This CDR3 has 17 residues. Germline-derived CDR1 and CDR2 are GTSNPN and SVGIG (reference sequence).

The CDR3 bases are TGTGCCAGCAGTTACTCGAGTTGGCAGGGGGCAGGTGGCTACACCTTC. Its protein is CASSYSSWQGAGGYTF. V and J are TRBV6-5 and TRBJ1-2; 8 positions match TRBD1. The germline V gene encodes CDR1 MNHEY and CDR2 SVGAGI. V lost 0 bases, J lost 7 bases, and 10 bases stayed unmatched. The CDR3 spans 16 residues.

CDR3 sequence: CASRLIAGGAYNEQFF. The CDR3 DNA reads as TGTGCCAGCAGATTGATAGCGGGAGGGGCCTACAATGAGCAGTTCTTC. The chain recombines TRBV5-6 with TRBJ2-1; 11 positions agree with TRBD2. This CDR3 contains 16 residues. Trimming at V came to 5 bases and at J to 2 bases, leaving 6 bases not matched to a gene. Germline-derived CDR1 and CDR2 are SGHDT and YYEEEE.

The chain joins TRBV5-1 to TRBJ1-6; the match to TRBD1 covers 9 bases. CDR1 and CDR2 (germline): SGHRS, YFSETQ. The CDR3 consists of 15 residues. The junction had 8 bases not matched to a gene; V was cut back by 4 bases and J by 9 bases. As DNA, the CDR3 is TGCGCCAGCAGCAAAGGGACAGGGAGTGGTTCACCCCTCCACTTT. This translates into CASSKGTGSGSPLHF. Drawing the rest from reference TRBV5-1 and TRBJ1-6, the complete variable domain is KAGVTQTPRYLIKTRGQQVTLSCSPISGHRSVSWYQQTPGQGLQFLFEYFSETQRNKGNFPGRFSGRQFSNSRSEMNVSTLELGDSALYLCASSKGTGSGSPLHFGNGTRLTVT.

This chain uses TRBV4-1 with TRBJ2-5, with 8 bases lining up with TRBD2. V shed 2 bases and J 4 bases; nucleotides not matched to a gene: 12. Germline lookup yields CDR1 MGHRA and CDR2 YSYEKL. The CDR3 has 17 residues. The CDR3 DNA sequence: TGCGCCAGCAGCCAACCACATAGGACGCTAGCGGGAGAGACCCAGTACTTC. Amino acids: CASSQPHRTLAGETQYF.

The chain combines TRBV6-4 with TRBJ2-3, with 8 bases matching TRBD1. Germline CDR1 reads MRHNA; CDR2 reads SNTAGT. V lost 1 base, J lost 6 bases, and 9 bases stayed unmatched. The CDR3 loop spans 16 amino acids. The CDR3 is CASSDLGRTGTDTQYF. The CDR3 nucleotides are TGTGCCAGCAGTGACTTGGGTAGGACAGGGACCGATACGCAGTATTTT.

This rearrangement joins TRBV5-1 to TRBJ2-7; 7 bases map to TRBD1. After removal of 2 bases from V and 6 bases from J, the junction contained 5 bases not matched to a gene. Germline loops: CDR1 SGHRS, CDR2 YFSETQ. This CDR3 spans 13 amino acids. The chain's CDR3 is CASSLGGPGEQYF. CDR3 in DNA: TGCGCCAGCAGCTTAGGGGGCCCCGGCGAGCAGTACTTC.

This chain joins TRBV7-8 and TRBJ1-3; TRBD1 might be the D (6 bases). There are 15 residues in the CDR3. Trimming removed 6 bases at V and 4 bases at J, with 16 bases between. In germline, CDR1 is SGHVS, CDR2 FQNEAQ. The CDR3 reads CASSWGTILGNTIYF. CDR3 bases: TGTGCCAGCAGTTGGGGGACAATTTTAGGAAACACCATATATTTT.

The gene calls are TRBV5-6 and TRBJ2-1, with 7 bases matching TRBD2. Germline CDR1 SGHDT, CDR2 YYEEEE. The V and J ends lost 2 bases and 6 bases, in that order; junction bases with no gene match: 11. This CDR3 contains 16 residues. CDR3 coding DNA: TGTGCCAGCAGCTTAATGACTAGTTCGGGAGGCAATGAGCAGTTCTTC. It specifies CASSLMTSSGGNEQFF. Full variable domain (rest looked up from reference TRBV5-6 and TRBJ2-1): DAGVTQSPTHLIKTRGQQVTLRCSPKSGHDTVSWYQQALGQGPQFIFQYYEEEERQRGNFPDRFSGHQFPNYSSELNVNALLLGDSALYLCASSLMTSSGGNEQFFGPGTRLTVL.

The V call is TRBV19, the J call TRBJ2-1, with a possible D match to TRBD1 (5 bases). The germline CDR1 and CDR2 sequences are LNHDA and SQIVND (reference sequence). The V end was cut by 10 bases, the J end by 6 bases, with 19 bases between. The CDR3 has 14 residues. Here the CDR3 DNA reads TGTGCCACTAAGCCTCCAGGGCTGGGCAATGAGCAGTTCTTC. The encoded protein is CATKPPGLGNEQFF.

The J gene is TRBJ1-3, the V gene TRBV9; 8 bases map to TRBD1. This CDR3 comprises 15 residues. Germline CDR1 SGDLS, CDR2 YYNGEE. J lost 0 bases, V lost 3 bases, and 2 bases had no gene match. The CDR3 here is CASSAQGVSGNTIYF. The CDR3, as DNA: TGTGCCAGCAGCGCACAGGGGGTCTCTGGAAACACCATATATTTT.

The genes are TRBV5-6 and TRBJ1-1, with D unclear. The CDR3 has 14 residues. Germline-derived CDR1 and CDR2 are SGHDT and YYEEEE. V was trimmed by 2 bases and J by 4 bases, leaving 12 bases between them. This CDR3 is CASSFPGSGTEAFF. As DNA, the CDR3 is TGTGCCAGCAGCTTTCCTGGGTCGGGCACTGAAGCTTTCTTT.

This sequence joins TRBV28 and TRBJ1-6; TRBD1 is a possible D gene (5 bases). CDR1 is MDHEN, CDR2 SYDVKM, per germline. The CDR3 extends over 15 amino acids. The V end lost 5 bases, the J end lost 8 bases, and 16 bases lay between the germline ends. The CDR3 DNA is TGTGCCAGCAGTCTCCCTGGGGCAGATTATTCACCCCTCCACTTT. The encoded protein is CASSLPGADYSPLHF.

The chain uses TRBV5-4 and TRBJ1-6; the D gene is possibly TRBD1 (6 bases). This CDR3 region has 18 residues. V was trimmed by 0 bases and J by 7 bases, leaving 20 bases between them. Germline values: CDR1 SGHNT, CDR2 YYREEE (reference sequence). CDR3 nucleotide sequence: TGTGCCAGCAGCTTGGCGCAGTCGTGGGACAACCCGAATTCACCCCTCCACTTT. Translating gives CASSLAQSWDNPNSPLHF.